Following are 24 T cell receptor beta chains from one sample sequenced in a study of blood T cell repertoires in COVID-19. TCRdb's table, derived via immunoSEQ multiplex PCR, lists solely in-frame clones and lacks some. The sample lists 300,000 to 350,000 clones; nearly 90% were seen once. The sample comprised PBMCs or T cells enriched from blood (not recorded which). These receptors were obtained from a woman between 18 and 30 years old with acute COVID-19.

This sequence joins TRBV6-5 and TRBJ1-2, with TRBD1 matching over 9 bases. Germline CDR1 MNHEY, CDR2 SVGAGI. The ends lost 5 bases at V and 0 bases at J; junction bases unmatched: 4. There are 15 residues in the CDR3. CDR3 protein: CASSTTGGTNYGYTF. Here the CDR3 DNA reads TGTGCCAGCAGTACGACAGGGGGGACTAACTATGGCTACACCTTC.

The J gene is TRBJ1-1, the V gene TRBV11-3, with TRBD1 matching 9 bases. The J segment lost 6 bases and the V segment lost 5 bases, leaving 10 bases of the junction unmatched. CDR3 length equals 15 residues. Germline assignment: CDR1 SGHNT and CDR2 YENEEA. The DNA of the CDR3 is TGTGCCAGCAGCCAATCTAAACAGGGGGCTCCTGAAGCTTTCTTT. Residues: CASSQSKQGAPEAFF.

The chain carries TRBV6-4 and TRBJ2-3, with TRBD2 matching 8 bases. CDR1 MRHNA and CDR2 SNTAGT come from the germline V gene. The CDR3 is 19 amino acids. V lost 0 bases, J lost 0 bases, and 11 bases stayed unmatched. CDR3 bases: TGTGCCAGCAGTGACTCGGTGGCGGGAGGACCAACTAGCACAGATACGCAGTATTTT. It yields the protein CASSDSVAGGPTSTDTQYF.

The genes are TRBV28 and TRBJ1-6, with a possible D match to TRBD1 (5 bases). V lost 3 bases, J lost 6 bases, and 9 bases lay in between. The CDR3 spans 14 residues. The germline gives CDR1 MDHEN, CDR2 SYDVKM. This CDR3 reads CASSFDSFNSPLHF. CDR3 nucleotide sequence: TGTGCCAGCAGTTTTGACAGCTTTAATTCACCCCTCCACTTT.

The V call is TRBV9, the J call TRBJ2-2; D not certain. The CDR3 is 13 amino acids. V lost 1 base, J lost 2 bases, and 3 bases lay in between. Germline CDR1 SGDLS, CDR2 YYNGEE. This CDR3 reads CASSVINTGELFF. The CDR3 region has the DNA TGTGCCAGCAGCGTAATAAACACCGGGGAGCTGTTTTTT.

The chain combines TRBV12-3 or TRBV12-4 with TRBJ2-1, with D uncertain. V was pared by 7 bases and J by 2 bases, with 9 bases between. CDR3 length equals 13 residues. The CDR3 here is CASNVSPYNEQFF. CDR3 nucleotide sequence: TGTGCCAGCAACGTTAGCCCCTACAATGAGCAGTTCTTC.

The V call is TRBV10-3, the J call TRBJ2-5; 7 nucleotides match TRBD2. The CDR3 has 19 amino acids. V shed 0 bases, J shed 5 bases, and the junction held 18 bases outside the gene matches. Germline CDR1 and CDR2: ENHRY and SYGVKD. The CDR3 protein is CAISESKYAGANFRETQYF. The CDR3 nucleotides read TGTGCCATCAGTGAGTCGAAATATGCGGGAGCTAATTTTAGGGAGACCCAGTACTTC.

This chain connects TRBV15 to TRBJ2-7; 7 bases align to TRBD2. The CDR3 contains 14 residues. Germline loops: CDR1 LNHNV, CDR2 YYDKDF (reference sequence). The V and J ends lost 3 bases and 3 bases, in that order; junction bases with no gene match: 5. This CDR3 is CATSRGGLGYEQYF. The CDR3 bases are TGTGCCACCAGCAGGGGAGGACTAGGCTACGAGCAGTACTTC. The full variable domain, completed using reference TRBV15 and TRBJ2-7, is DAMVIQNPRYQVTQFGKPVTLSCSQTLNHNVMYWYQQKSSQAPKLLFHYYDKDFNNEADTPDNFQSRRPNTSFCFLDIRSPGLGDTAMYLCATSRGGLGYEQYFGPGTRLTVT.

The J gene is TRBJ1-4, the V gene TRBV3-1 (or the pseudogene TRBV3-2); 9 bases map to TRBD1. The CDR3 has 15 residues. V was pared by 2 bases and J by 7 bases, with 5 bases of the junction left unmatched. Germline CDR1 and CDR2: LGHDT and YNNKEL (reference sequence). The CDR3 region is CASSQRPGQGEKLFF. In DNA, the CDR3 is TGTGCCAGCAGCCAACGTCCGGGACAGGGTGAAAAACTGTTTTTT.

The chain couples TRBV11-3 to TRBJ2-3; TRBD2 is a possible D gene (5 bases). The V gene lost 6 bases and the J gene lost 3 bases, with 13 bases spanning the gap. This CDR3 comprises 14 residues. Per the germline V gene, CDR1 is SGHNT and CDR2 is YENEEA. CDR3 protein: CASSEGRGTDTQYF. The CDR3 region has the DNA TGTGCCAGCAGTGAAGGACGAGGGACAGATACGCAGTATTTT. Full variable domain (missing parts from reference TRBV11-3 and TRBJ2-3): EAGVVQSPRYKIIEKKQPVAFWCNPISGHNTLYWYLQNLGQGPELLIRYENEEAVDDSQLPKDRFSAERLKGVDSTLKIQPAELGDSAVYLCASSEGRGTDTQYFGPGTRLTVL.

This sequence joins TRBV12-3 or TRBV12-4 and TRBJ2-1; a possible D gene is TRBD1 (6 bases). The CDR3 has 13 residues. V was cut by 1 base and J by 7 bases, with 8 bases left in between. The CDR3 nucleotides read TGTGCCAGCAGTTTAGGAACAGGGAATGAGCAGTTCTTC. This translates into CASSLGTGNEQFF.

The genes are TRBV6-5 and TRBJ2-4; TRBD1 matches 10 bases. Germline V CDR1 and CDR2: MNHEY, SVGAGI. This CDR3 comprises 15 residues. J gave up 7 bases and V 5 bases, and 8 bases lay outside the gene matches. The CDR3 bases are TGTGCCAGCAGTCCTAGACAGGGGGCGAGGAACATTCAGTACTTC. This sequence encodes CASSPRQGARNIQYF.

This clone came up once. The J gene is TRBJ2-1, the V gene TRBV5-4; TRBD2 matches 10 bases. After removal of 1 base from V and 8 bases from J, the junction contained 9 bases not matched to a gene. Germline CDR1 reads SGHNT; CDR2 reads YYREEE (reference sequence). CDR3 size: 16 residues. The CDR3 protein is CASSLPSGRASDEQFF. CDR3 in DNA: TGTGCCAGCAGCTTGCCCAGCGGGAGGGCCTCCGATGAGCAGTTCTTC.

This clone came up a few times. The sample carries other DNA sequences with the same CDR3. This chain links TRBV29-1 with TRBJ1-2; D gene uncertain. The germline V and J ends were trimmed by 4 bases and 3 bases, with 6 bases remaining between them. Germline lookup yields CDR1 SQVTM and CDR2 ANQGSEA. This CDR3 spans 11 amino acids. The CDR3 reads CSVGQDYGYTF. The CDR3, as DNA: TGCAGCGTTGGGCAGGACTATGGCTACACCTTC. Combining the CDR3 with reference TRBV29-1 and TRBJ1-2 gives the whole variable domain SAVISQKPSRDICQRGTSLTIQCQVDSQVTMMFWYRQQPGQSLTLIATANQGSEATYESGFVIDKFPISRPNLTFSTLTVSNMSPEDSSIYLCSVGQDYGYTFGSGTRLTVV.

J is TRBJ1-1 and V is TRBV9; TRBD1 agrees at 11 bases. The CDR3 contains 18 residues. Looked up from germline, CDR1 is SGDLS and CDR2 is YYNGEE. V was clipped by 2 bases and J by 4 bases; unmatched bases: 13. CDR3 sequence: CASSVSHEYGTGGTEAFF. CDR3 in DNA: TGTGCCAGCAGCGTGTCTCACGAATACGGGACAGGGGGCACTGAAGCTTTCTTT. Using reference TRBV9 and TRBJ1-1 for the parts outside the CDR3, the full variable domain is DSGVTQTPKHLITATGQRVTLRCSPRSGDLSVYWYQQSLDQGLQFLIQYYNGEERAKGNILERFSAQQFPDLHSELNLSSLELGDSALYFCASSVSHEYGTGGTEAFFGQGTRLTVV.

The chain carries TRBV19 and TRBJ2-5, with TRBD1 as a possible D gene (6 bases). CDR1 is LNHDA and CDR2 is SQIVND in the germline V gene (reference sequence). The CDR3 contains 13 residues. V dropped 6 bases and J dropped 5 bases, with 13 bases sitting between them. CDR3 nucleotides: TGTGCCAGTAGCGGACAGAAAGGGGAGACCCAGTACTTC. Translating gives CASSGQKGETQYF.

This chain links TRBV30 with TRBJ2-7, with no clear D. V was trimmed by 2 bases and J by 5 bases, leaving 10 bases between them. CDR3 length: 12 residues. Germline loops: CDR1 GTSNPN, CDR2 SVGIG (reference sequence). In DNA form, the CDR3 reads TGTGCCTGGAGTTTAGACTGGGACGAGCAGTACTTC. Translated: CAWSLDWDEQYF.

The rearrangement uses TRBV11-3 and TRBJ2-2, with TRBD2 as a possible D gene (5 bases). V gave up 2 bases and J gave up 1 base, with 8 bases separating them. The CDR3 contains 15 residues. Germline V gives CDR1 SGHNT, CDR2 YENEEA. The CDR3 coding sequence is TGTGCCAGCAGCTTACGGACTTTGAACACCGGGGAGCTGTTTTTT. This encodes CASSLRTLNTGELFF. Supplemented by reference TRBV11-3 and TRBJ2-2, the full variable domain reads EAGVVQSPRYKIIEKKQPVAFWCNPISGHNTLYWYLQNLGQGPELLIRYENEEAVDDSQLPKDRFSAERLKGVDSTLKIQPAELGDSAVYLCASSLRTLNTGELFFGEGSRLTVL.

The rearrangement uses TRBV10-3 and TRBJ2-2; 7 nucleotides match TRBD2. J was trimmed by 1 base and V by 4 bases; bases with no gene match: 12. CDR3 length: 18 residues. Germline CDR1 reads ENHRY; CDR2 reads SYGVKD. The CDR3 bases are TGTGCCATCAGTGGGTCCCTCGGGAAGCGGGAGAACACCGGGGAGCTGTTTTTT. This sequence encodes CAISGSLGKRENTGELFF.

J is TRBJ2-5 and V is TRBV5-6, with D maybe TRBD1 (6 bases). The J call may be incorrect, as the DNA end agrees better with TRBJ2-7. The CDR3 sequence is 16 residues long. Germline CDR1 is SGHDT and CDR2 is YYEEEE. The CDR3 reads CASSLKQGFGSYEQYF. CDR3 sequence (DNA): TGTGCCAGCAGCTTGAAACAGGGTTTCGGGTCCTACGAGCAGTACTTC.

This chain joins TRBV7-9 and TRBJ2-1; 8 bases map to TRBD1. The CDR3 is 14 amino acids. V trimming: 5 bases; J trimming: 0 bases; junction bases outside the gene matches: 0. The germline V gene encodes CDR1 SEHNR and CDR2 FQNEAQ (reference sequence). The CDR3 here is CASSTGGSYNEQFF. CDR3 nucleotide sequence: TGTGCCAGCAGCACAGGGGGCTCCTACAATGAGCAGTTCTTC.

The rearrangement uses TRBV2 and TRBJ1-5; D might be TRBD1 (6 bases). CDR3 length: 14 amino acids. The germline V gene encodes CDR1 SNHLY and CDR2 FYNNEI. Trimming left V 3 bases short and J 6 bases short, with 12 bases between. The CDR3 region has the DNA TGTGCCAGCAGTGATAGGGGGGGTGGTCAGCCCCAGCATTTT. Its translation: CASSDRGGGQPQHF.

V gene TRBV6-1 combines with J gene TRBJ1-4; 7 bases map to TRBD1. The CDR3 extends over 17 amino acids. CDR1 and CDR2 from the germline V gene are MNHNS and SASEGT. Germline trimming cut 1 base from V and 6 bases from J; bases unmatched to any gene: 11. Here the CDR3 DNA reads TGTGCCAGCAGTGAAGGGATAGCACAGGGGCGCTATGAAAAACTGTTTTTT. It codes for CASSEGIAQGRYEKLFF.

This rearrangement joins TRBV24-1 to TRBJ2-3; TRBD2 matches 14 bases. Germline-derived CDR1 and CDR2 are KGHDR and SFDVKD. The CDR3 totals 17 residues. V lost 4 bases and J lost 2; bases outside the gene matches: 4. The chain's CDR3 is CATSEPGLAGATDTQYF. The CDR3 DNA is TGTGCCACCAGTGAGCCGGGACTAGCGGGAGCCACAGATACGCAGTATTTT.